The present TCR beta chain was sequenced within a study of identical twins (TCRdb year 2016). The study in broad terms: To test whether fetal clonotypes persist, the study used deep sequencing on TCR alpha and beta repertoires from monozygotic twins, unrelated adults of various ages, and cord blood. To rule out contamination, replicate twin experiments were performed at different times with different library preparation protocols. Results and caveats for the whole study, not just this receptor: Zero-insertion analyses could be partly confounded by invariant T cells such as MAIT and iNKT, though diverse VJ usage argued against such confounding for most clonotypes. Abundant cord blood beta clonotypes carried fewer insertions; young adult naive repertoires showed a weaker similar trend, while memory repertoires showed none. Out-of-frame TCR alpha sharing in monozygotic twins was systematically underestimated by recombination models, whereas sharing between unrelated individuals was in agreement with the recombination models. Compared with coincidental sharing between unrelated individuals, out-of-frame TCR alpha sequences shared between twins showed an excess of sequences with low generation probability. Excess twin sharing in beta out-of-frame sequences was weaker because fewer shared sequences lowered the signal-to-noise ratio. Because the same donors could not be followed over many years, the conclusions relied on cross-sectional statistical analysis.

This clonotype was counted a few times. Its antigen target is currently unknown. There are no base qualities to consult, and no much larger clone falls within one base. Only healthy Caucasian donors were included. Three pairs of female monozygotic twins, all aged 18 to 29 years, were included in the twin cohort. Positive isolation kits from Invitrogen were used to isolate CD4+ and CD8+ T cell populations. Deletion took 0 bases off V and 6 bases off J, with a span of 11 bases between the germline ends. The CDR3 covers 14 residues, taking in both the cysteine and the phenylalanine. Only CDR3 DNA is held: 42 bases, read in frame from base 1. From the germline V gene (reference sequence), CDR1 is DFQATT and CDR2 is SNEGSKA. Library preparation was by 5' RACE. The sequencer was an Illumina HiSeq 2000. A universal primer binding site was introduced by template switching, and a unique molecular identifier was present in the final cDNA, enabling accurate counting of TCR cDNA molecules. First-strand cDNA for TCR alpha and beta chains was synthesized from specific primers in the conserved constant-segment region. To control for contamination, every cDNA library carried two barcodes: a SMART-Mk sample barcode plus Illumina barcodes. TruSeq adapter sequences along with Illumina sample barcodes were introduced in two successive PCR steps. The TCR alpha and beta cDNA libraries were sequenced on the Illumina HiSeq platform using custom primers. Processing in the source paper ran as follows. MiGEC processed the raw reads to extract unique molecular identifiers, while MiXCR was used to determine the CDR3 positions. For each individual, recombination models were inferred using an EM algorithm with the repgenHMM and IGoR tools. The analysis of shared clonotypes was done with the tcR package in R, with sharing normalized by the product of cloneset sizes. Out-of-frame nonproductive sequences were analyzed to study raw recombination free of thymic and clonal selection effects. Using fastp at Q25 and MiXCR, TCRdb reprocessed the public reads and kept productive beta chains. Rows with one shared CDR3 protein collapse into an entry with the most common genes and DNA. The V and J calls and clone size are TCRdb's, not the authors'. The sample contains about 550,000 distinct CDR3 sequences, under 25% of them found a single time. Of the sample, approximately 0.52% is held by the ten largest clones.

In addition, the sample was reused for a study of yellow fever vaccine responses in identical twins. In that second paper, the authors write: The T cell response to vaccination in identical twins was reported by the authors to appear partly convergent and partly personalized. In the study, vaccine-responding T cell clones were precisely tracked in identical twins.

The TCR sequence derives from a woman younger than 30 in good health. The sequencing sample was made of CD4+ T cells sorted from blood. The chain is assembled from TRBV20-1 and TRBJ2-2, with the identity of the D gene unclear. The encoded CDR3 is CSARDPGLPGELFF. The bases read TGCAGTGCTAGAGATCCCGGGTTGCCCGGGGAGCTGTTTTTT.